The 17 T cell receptor beta chains below all came from one sample that was sequenced in a study of blood T cell repertoires in COVID-19. Only in-frame clones appear in the TCRdb table, and some are missing; sequencing was by immunoSEQ multiplex PCR. Of 190,000 or so clones in the sample, about 88% were seen once. What was sequenced was peripheral blood. The receptors here all came from a man in his forties with active or convalescent COVID-19.

The rearrangement joins TRBV4-1 to TRBJ1-2, with no clear D. Germline loops: CDR1 MGHRA, CDR2 YSYEKL. V was cut by 3 bases and J by 2 bases, with 13 bases left in between. The CDR3 extends over 15 amino acids. CDR3 nucleotides: TGCGCCAGCAGCCAGGAGGGTGTCCTAAACTATGGCTACACCTTC. It encodes CASSQEGVLNYGYTF.

The chain joins TRBV5-1 to TRBJ2-3; D is perhaps TRBD2 (5 bases). CDR3 length: 14 residues. V was shortened by 4 bases and J by 2 bases, with 11 bases between the two germline ends. CDR1 SGHRS and CDR2 YFSETQ come from the germline V gene. The CDR3 coding sequence is TGCGCCAGCAGCACTGAACTAGACACAGATACGCAGTATTTT. It specifies CASSTELDTDTQYF.

The chain links TRBV19 to TRBJ1-5; D might be TRBD1 (5 bases). V was trimmed by 7 bases and J by 9 bases, leaving 13 bases between them. Germline CDR1 and CDR2: LNHDA and SQIVND (reference sequence). The CDR3 has 12 amino acids. Here the CDR3 reads CASTDRLWPQHF. CDR3 sequence (DNA): TGTGCCAGTACCGACAGATTATGGCCCCAGCATTTT.

The chain carries TRBV3-1 (or the pseudogene TRBV3-2) and TRBJ1-5; TRBD1 might be the D (6 bases). CDR3 length: 16 residues. V was pared by 1 base and J by 3 bases, with 13 bases between. Germline V CDR1 and CDR2: LGHDT, YNNKEL (reference sequence). The CDR3 DNA sequence: TGTGCCAGCAGCCAAGGTGGGGGGGCGGTCAATCAGCCCCAGCATTTT. Translating it yields CASSQGGGAVNQPQHF.

This clone occurred once. V and J are TRBV3-1 (or the pseudogene TRBV3-2) and TRBJ2-7; 16 bases map to TRBD2. This CDR3 has 16 amino acids. V shed 4 bases and J 4 bases; nucleotides not matched to a gene: 4. Germline assignment: CDR1 LGHDT and CDR2 YNNKEL (reference sequence). CDR3 region: CASSLGTSGGAYEQYF. CDR3 sequence (DNA): TGTGCCAGCAGCCTAGGGACTAGCGGGGGGGCGTACGAGCAGTACTTC.

The J gene is TRBJ1-3, the V gene TRBV25-1, with 7 bases identical to TRBD1. The CDR3 runs to 14 residues. Germline values: CDR1 MGHDK, CDR2 SYGVNS. The V gene end was trimmed by 4 bases and the J gene end by 3 bases; junction bases not matched to a gene: 3. CDR3 residues: CASSGAGGGNTIYF. DNA of the CDR3: TGTGCCAGCAGTGGGGCAGGGGGTGGAAACACCATATATTTT.

This sequence joins TRBV12-3 or TRBV12-4 and TRBJ2-5, with a possible D match to TRBD1 (8 bases). CDR3 length: 13 amino acids. The V end was cut by 8 bases, the J end by 5 bases, with 15 bases between. The CDR3 spells CASDRGGSETQYF. CDR3 DNA: TGTGCCAGCGACAGGGGAGGGAGTGAGACCCAGTACTTC.

V usage is TRBV6-5 and J usage is TRBJ2-7; weak D call: TRBD2 (6 bases). Trimming removed 8 bases at V and 5 bases at J, with 19 bases between. Germline V gene data show CDR1 as MNHEY and CDR2 as SVGAGI. CDR3 length: 14 residues. The CDR3 sequence is CASRRGAGSHEQYF. The DNA of the CDR3 is TGTGCCAGCCGCCGAGGGGCGGGGTCCCACGAGCAGTACTTC.

V and J are TRBV6-5 and TRBJ1-2, with D possibly being TRBD1 (5 bases). V was clipped by 2 bases and J by 0 bases, with 13 bases between them. Germline assignment: CDR1 MNHEY and CDR2 SVGAGI. This CDR3 comprises 16 residues. The CDR3: CASSYGSATANYGYTF. The CDR3 nucleotides are TGTGCCAGCAGTTACGGTTCGGCGACAGCTAACTATGGCTACACCTTC.

The chain recombines TRBV19 with TRBJ1-5, with TRBD1 matching 10 bases. The germline CDR1 and CDR2 sequences are LNHDA and SQIVND (reference sequence). V lost 4 bases and J lost 6; bases outside the gene matches: 3. The CDR3 extends over 14 amino acids. The CDR3 spells CASSNGQGVQPQHF. In nucleotides, the CDR3 is TGTGCCAGTAGTAACGGACAGGGGGTTCAGCCCCAGCATTTT. Looking up the rest from reference TRBV19 and TRBJ1-5 gives the full variable domain: DGGITQSPKYLFRKEGQNVTLSCEQNLNHDAMYWYRQDPGQGLRLIYYSQIVNDFQKGDIAEGYSVSREKKESFPLTVTSAQKNPTAFYLCASSNGQGVQPQHFGDGTRLSIL.

This chain uses TRBV5-1 with TRBJ2-7, with 8 bases that match TRBD1. With V trimmed by 0 bases and J by 5 bases, 7 bases remained unmatched. The CDR3 loop spans 15 amino acids. Germline-derived CDR1 and CDR2 are SGHRS and YFSETQ. This chain's CDR3 is CASSLGLDRVNEQYF. The CDR3 nucleotides are TGCGCCAGCAGCTTGGGGTTGGACAGGGTAAACGAGCAGTACTTC.

This sequence joins TRBV27 and TRBJ1-2; 10 nucleotides align to TRBD1. This CDR3 contains 15 residues. In germline, CDR1 is MNHEY, CDR2 SMNVEV (reference sequence). The V and J ends lost 2 bases and 4 bases, in that order; junction bases with no gene match: 4. The CDR3 region has the DNA TGTGCCAGCAGTTTAGGGACAGGGGTTGGCTATGGCTACACCTTC. Its protein product is CASSLGTGVGYGYTF.

The V and J genes are TRBV18 and TRBJ2-7; 9 nucleotides line up with TRBD1. The ends lost 1 base at V and 2 bases at J; junction bases unmatched: 6. Germline-derived CDR1 and CDR2 are KGHSH and LQKENI. This CDR3 is 16 amino acids long. CDR3: CASSPLRTGATYEQYF. The CDR3 DNA sequence: TGTGCCAGCTCACCACTCCGGACAGGGGCGACCTACGAGCAGTACTTC. Full variable domain (outside the CDR3, taken from reference TRBV18 and TRBJ2-7): NAGVMQNPRHLVRRRGQEARLRCSPMKGHSHVYWYRQLPEEGLKFMVYLQKENIIDESGMPKERFSAEFPKEGPSILRIQQVVRGDSAAYFCASSPLRTGATYEQYFGPGTRLTVT.

J is TRBJ2-5 and V is TRBV11-2; tentatively, D is TRBD2 (6 bases). Germline assignment: CDR1 SGHAT and CDR2 FQNNGV. This CDR3 has 15 residues. Trimming took 1 base from V and 2 from J, leaving 11 bases between them. Written as DNA, the CDR3 is TGTGCCAGCAGCTTAGGAGTGGAGGGGCAAGAGACCCAGTACTTC. This codes for CASSLGVEGQETQYF.

The J gene is TRBJ2-3, the V gene TRBV7-6; 9 bases map to TRBD1. The V segment lost 4 bases and the J segment 5 bases; nucleotides outside the gene matches: 10. This CDR3 is 16 amino acids long. The germline CDR1 and CDR2 sequences are SGHVS and FNYEAQ. CDR3 region: CASSSTGGLRRDTQYF. DNA for the CDR3: TGTGCCAGCAGCTCGACAGGGGGTCTTCGGCGAGATACGCAGTATTTT.

V gene TRBV18 combines with J gene TRBJ1-2, with a tentative D call TRBD1 (6 bases). This CDR3 is 15 amino acids long. Germline CDR1 KGHSH, CDR2 LQKENI. Trimming took off 6 bases at V and 4 bases at J, with 18 bases between the two ends. The CDR3 reads CASSQTEGQIYGYTF. DNA for the CDR3: TGTGCCAGCTCCCAAACGGAAGGACAGATCTATGGCTACACCTTC. Variable domain in full (rest from reference TRBV18 and TRBJ1-2): NAGVMQNPRHLVRRRGQEARLRCSPMKGHSHVYWYRQLPEEGLKFMVYLQKENIIDESGMPKERFSAEFPKEGPSILRIQQVVRGDSAAYFCASSQTEGQIYGYTFGSGTRLTVV.

The V gene is TRBV3-1 (or the pseudogene TRBV3-2), the J gene TRBJ2-2, with D unresolved. The CDR3 has 12 residues. Germline V gene lookup returns CDR1 LGHDT and CDR2 YNNKEL (reference sequence). Trimming pared 2 bases from V and 9 bases from J, leaving 7 bases between. CDR3 sequence: CASSQRNRELFF. CDR3 DNA: TGTGCCAGCAGCCAACGTAACAGGGAGCTGTTTTTT.